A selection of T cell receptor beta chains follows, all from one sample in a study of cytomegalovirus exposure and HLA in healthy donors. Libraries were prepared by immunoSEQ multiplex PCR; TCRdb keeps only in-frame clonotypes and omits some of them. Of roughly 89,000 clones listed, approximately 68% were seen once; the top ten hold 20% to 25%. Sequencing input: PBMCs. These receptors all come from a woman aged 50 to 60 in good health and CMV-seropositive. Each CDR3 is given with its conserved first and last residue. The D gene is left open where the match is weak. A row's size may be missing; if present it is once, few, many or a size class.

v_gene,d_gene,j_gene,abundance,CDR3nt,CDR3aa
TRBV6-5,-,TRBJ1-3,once,TGTGCCAGCAAGACGACGAGGGGAAACACCATATATTTT,CASKTTRGNTIYF
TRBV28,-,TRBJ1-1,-,TGTGCCAGCAGCGACAGTTCATACACTGAAGCTTTCTTT,CASSDSSYTEAFF
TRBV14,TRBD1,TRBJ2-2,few,TGTGCCAGCAGACCGGGACAGGGATTTAACACCGGGGAGCTGTTTTTT,CASRPGQGFNTGELFF
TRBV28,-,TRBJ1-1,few,TGTGCCAGCAGTCGGCCTAGGATAGAAGCTTTCTTT,CASSRPRIEAFF
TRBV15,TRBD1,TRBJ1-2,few,TGTGCCACCAGCACGACAGGGGGCGATGGCTACACCTTC,CATSTTGGDGYTF
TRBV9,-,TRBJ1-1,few,TGTGCCAGCAGCCCCCCTGCTGGGGCCGGGACTGAAGCTTTCTTT,CASSPPAGAGTEAFF
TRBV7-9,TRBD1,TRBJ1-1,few,TGTGCCAGCAGCTTAGCACAGGGGACCACTGAAGCTTTCTTT,CASSLAQGTTEAFF
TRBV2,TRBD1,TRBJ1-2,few,TGTGCCAGCAGTGAACAACAGGGGGCGCGAGGCTACACCTTC,CASSEQQGARGYTF
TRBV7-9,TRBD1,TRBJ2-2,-,TGTGCCAGCAGCTGGGGTTCGACAGGGCGCACCGGGGAGCTGTTTTTT,CASSWGSTGRTGELFF
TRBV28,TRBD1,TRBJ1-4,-,TGTGCCAGCAGTTTCCTCACAGGGGATGGTAATGAAAAACTGTTTTTT,CASSFLTGDGNEKLFF
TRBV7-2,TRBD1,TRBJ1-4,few,TGTGCCAGCAGCACGAGGACAGGGATTCGTGAAAAACTGTTTTTT,CASSTRTGIREKLFF
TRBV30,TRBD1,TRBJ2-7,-,TGTGCCTGGAGTGGAGGGACAGGCTCCTACTACGAGCAGTACTTC,CAWSGGTGSYYEQYF
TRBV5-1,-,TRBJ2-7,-,TGCGCCAGCAATCCCGGTGCCGGGGTTGGCTACGAGCAGTACTTC,CASNPGAGVGYEQYF
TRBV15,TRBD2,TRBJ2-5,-,TGTGCCACCAGCAAGGGGGGGTTTACTAGCGGGGGGCCAGAGACCCAGTACTTC,CATSKGGFTSGGPETQYF
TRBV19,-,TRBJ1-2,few,TGTGCCAGCGAGGGTAATTGGAACTATGGCTACACCTTC,CASEGNWNYGYTF
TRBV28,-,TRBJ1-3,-,TGTGCCAGCAGCCTTCCGGGGTACTCTGGAAACACCATATATTTT,CASSLPGYSGNTIYF
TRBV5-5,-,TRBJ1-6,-,TGTGCCAGCAGCTTGGGCCTAAATTCACCCCTCCACTTT,CASSLGLNSPLHF
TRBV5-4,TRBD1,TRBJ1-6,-,TGTGCCAGCAGCTTGGACGGACAGGGGAGTTCACCCCTCCACTTT,CASSLDGQGSSPLHF